The 21 T cell receptor beta chains given below trace back to one sample, sequenced in a study of blood T cell repertoires in COVID-19. This table comes from immunoSEQ multiplex PCR, and its TCRdb copy is limited to in-frame clones, with some not included. The sample includes 180,000 or so clones, around 84% seen only once; the top ten take 13% to 15%. Material: peripheral blood. Receptors were obtained from an older woman with COVID-19, enrolled during active disease.

This clone came up a few times. The chain's CDR3 is CASSIQGGSTGELFF. For the CDR3, the DNA is TGTGCCAGCAGTATACAGGGGGGGAGCACCGGGGAGCTGTTTTTT. The chain has TRBV6-5 and TRBJ2-2; D may be TRBD1 (8 bases). The CDR3 runs 15 residues. Per germline, CDR1 MNHEY and CDR2 SVGAGI. Trimming took 5 bases from V and 4 from J, leaving 14 bases between them.

This chain links TRBV11-2 with TRBJ2-2; perhaps TRBD1 as D (6 bases). There are 14 residues in the CDR3. Per the germline V gene, CDR1 is SGHAT and CDR2 is FQNNGV. Trimming removed 4 bases from V and 4 bases from J, with 10 bases in between. The CDR3 loop reads CASSSEDSTGELFF. DNA of the CDR3: TGTGCCAGCAGCTCCGAGGACAGCACCGGGGAGCTGTTTTTT.

V and J are TRBV11-2 and TRBJ2-3; 7 bases match TRBD2. The CDR3 has 14 residues. CDR1 SGHAT and CDR2 FQNNGV come from the germline V gene. J was trimmed by 5 bases and V by 4 bases; bases with no gene match: 6. The CDR3 bases are TGTGCCAGCAGCTCCGGACTAGGTAGAGATACGCAGTATTTT. Amino acid sequence: CASSSGLGRDTQYF.

The chain joins TRBV5-4 to TRBJ2-5, with no clear D. Germline V CDR1 and CDR2: SGHNT, YYREEE (reference sequence). The CDR3 runs to 13 residues. Trimming left V 4 bases short and J 2 bases short, with 9 bases between. As DNA, the CDR3 is TGTGCCAGCAGCCGAGACTTACAAGAGACCCAGTACTTC. It encodes CASSRDLQETQYF. Full variable domain (remainder filled in from reference TRBV5-4 and TRBJ2-5): ETGVTQSPTHLIKTRGQQVTLRCSSQSGHNTVSWYQQALGQGPQFIFQYYREEENGRGNFPPRFSGLQFPNYSSELNVNALELDDSALYLCASSRDLQETQYFGPGTRLLVL.

The gene calls are TRBV14 and TRBJ1-6, with 9 positions matching TRBD1. The germline V gene encodes CDR1 SGHDN and CDR2 FVKESK. With 4 bases clipped from V and 9 bases from J, the junction kept 7 bases outside the gene matches. The CDR3 runs to 15 residues. This CDR3 is CASSLNTGGGSPLHF. The CDR3 DNA sequence: TGTGCCAGCAGCCTGAATACAGGGGGCGGTTCACCCCTCCACTTT.

V is TRBV7-6 and J is TRBJ2-2; D is unclear. V lost 1 base, J lost 2 bases, and 11 bases lay in between. Germline V gives CDR1 SGHVS, CDR2 FNYEAQ. CDR3 length: 16 amino acids. The CDR3: CASSLDDTSNTGELFF. DNA of the CDR3: TGTGCCAGCAGCTTAGACGACACCTCAAACACCGGGGAGCTGTTTTTT.

The sample holds one count of this clone. This rearrangement joins TRBV28 to TRBJ1-1; 7 bases map to TRBD1. CDR1 is MDHEN and CDR2 is SYDVKM in the germline V gene. V shed 5 bases, J shed 1 base, and the junction held 4 bases outside the gene matches. The CDR3 runs 14 residues. CDR3 residues: CASSPRDRNTEAFF. In nucleotides, the CDR3 is TGTGCCAGCAGTCCAAGGGACAGGAACACTGAAGCTTTCTTT.

The genes are TRBV10-2 and TRBJ2-5; TRBD2 matches at 7 bases. This CDR3 is built from 13 residues. The V gene's germline CDR1 is WSHSY and CDR2 SAAADI. The trim removed 6 bases at V and 1 base at J, leaving 2 bases unmatched. The CDR3 DNA is TGCGCCAGCAGAACGGGGGGCCAAGAGACCCAGTACTTC. Translated, it gives CASRTGGQETQYF.

The chain has TRBV28 and TRBJ2-2; 8 bases are a match to TRBD2. Germline V CDR1 and CDR2: MDHEN, SYDVKM. V was clipped by 5 bases and J by 6 bases; unmatched bases: 5. The CDR3 is 14 amino acids. The CDR3 region is CASSLRGGSGELFF. CDR3 sequence (DNA): TGTGCCAGCAGTCTTCGGGGGGGATCCGGGGAGCTGTTTTTT.

The rearrangement links TRBV30 to TRBJ2-4; TRBD1 agrees at 8 bases. This CDR3 comprises 15 residues. The trim removed 8 bases at V and 7 bases at J, leaving 16 bases unmatched. Germline V gives CDR1 GTSNPN, CDR2 SVGIG (reference sequence). For the CDR3, the DNA is TGTGCCCGCGCCCGGCCGGACAGGGAAGGGAACATTCAGTACTTC. It translates to CARARPDREGNIQYF.

Written as DNA, the CDR3 is TGTGCCAGTAGTCTGGGGCGGGGACTTGAAGCTTTCTTT. Protein sequence: CASSLGRGLEAFF. The chain links TRBV19 to TRBJ1-1; D may be TRBD1 (5 bases). The CDR3 has 13 amino acids. The V end was cut by 5 bases, the J end by 7 bases, with 14 bases between. Germline values: CDR1 LNHDA, CDR2 SQIVND (reference sequence).

The chain has TRBV3-1 (or the pseudogene TRBV3-2) and TRBJ1-2; 8 bases match TRBD1. With V trimmed by 3 bases and J by 8 bases, 2 bases remained unmatched. The CDR3 has 12 amino acids. Germline lookup yields CDR1 LGHDT and CDR2 YNNKEL (reference sequence). The CDR3 here is CASSHRDRGYTF. The CDR3 DNA reads as TGTGCCAGCAGCCACCGGGACAGGGGCTACACCTTC.

The V and J genes are TRBV4-2 and TRBJ1-4; 7 positions match TRBD1. CDR1 LGHNA and CDR2 YNFKEQ come from the germline V gene. V dropped 1 base and J dropped 8; count of bases not matched to a gene: 10. This CDR3 contains 16 residues. The CDR3 DNA sequence: TGTGCCAGCAGCCAAGTTAATGCAGGGGGAAGCGAAAAACTGTTTTTT. Translated: CASSQVNAGGSEKLFF.

The chain combines TRBV28 with TRBJ1-5; 12 bases line up with TRBD1. There are 16 residues in the CDR3. Looked up from germline, CDR1 is MDHEN and CDR2 is SYDVKM. The junction had 8 bases not matched to a gene; V was cut back by 4 bases and J by 7 bases. The CDR3, as DNA: TGTGCCAGCAGTTCGCCGGGACAGGGGGCTGGGCAGCCCCAGCATTTT. Amino acids: CASSSPGQGAGQPQHF.

This clone was recorded once. The chain employs TRBV6-5 and TRBJ2-6, with 9 bases that match TRBD1. CDR3 length: 16 residues. Germline assignment: CDR1 MNHEY and CDR2 SVGAGI. Trimming took 4 bases from V and 4 from J; bases not matched to a gene: 5. CDR3 in DNA: TGTGCCAGCAGTTTACACAGGGGGCTGGGGGCCAACGTCCTGACTTTC. Translating it yields CASSLHRGLGANVLTF.

The genes are TRBV6-5 and TRBJ2-5; 7 bases fit TRBD1. Germline V lookup: CDR1 MNHEY, CDR2 SVGAGI. The CDR3 consists of 13 residues. V trimming: 6 bases; J trimming: 1 base; junction bases outside the gene matches: 2. CDR3 coding DNA: TGTGCCAGCAGACGGACAGGCCAAGAGACCCAGTACTTC. Residues: CASRRTGQETQYF.

The chain links TRBV7-9 to TRBJ2-1; 10 bases agree with TRBD2. Trimming at V came to 3 bases and at J to 4 bases, leaving 3 bases not matched to a gene. The CDR3 runs 15 residues. Germline V gene data show CDR1 as SEHNR and CDR2 as FQNEAQ (reference sequence). CDR3 in amino acids: CASSFTSGTYNEQFF. The CDR3 DNA sequence: TGTGCCAGCAGCTTTACTAGCGGGACTTACAATGAGCAGTTCTTC. The full variable domain, rest sourced from reference TRBV7-9 and TRBJ2-1, is DTGVSQNPRHKITKRGQNVTFRCDPISEHNRLYWYRQTLGQGPEFLTYFQNEAQLEKSRLLSDRFSAERPKGSFSTLEIQRTEQGDSAMYLCASSFTSGTYNEQFFGPGTRLTVL.

The rearrangement joins TRBV29-1 to TRBJ2-1; TRBD1 agrees at 8 bases. This CDR3 has 15 amino acids. V lost 0 bases, J lost 2 bases, and 3 bases stayed unmatched. Per germline, CDR1 SQVTM and CDR2 ANQGSEA. The CDR3 is CSVEEGTGTYNEQFF. Here the CDR3 DNA reads TGCAGCGTTGAAGAAGGGACAGGAACCTACAATGAGCAGTTCTTC.

The rearrangement joins TRBV15 to TRBJ2-7; no clear D. V lost 0 bases, J lost 1 base, and 13 bases lay in between. The length of the CDR3 is 16 residues. Germline V gene lookup returns CDR1 LNHNV and CDR2 YYDKDF (reference sequence). The CDR3 DNA reads as TGTGCCACCAGCAGAGATCTACATGCCAGGTCCTACGAGCAGTACTTC. Translation gives CATSRDLHARSYEQYF.

This clone was seen once. The chain employs TRBV5-1 and TRBJ1-5; D gene ambiguous. From germline, CDR1 is SGHRS and CDR2 YFSETQ. Trimming pared 3 bases from V and 0 bases from J, leaving 4 bases between. The CDR3 runs to 13 residues. CDR3 nucleotides: TGCGCCAGCAGCTCGTATAGCAATCAGCCCCAGCATTTT. Amino acids: CASSSYSNQPQHF.

This clone was detected only a few times. The chain couples TRBV5-1 to TRBJ2-2; 8 nucleotides agree with TRBD1. V was pared by 7 bases and J by 6 bases, with 11 bases of the junction left unmatched. The CDR3 extends over 15 amino acids. CDR1 is SGHRS and CDR2 is YFSETQ in the germline V gene. The CDR3 DNA reads as TGCGCCAGCTACAATATCAGACAGGGGCCCGGGGAGCTGTTTTTT. It yields the protein CASYNIRQGPGELFF.